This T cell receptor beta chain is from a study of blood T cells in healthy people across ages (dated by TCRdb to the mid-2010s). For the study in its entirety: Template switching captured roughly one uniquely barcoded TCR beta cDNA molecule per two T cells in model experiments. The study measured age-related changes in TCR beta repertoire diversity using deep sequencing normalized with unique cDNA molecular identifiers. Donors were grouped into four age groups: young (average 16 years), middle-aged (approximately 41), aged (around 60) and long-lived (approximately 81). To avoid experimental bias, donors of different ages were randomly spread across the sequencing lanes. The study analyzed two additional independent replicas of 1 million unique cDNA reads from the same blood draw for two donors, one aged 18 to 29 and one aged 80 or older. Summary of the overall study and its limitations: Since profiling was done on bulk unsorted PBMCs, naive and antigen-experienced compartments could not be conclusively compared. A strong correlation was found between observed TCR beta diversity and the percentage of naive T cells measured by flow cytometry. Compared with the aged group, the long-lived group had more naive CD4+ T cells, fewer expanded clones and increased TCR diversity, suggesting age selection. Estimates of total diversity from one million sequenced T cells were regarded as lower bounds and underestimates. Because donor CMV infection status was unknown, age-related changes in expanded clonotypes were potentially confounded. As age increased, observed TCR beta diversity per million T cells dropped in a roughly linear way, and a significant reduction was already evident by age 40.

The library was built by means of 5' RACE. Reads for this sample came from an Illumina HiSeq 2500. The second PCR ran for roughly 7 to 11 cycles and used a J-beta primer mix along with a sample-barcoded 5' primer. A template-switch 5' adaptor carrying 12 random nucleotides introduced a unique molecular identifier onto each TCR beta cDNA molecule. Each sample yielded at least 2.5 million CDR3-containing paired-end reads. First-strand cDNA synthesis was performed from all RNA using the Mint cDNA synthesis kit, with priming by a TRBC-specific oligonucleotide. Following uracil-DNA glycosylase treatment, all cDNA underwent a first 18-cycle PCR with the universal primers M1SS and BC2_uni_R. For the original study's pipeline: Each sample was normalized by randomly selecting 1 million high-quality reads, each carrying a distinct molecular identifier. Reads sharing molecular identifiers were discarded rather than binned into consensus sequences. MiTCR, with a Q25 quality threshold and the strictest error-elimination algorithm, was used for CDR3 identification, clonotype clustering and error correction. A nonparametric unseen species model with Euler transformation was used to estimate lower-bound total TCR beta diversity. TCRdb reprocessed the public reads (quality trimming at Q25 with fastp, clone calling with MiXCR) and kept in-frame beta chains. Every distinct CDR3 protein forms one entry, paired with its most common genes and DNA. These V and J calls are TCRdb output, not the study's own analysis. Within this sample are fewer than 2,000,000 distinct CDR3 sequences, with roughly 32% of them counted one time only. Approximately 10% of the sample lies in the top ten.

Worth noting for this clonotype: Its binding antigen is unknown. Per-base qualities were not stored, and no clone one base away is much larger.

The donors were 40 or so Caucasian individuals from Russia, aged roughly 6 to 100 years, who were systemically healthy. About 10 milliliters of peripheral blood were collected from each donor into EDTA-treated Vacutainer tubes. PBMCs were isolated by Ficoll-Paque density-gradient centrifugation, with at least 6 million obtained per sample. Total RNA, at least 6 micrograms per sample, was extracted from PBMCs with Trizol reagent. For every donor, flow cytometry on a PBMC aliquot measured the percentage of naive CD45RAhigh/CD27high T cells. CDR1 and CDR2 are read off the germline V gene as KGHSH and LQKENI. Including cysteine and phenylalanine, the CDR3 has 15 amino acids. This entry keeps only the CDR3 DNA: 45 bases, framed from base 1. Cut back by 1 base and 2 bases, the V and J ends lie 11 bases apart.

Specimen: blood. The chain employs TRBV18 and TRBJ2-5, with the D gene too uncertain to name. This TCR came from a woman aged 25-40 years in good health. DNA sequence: TGTGCCAGCTCACCACTCTCGCGAAGTCAAGAGACCCAGTACTTC. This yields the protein CASSPLSRSQETQYF.